The text below deals with one T cell receptor beta chain. Sequenced by immunoSEQ multiplex PCR; TCRdb stores in-frame clones only, minus some. Of 100,000 to 110,000 clones in the sample, about 90% were seen once. This entry is derived from a study of control samples from healthy donors and cancer patients. From germline, CDR1 is SGHDN and CDR2 FVKESK. The length of the CDR3 is 15 residues. V dropped 4 bases and J dropped 10 bases, with 17 bases sitting between them. The chain has TRBV14 and TRBJ1-6, with D possibly matching TRBD1 (5 bases). The sequenced sample was blood. This clonotype originated in a woman aged 45-65 years in good health. CDR3 nucleotides: TGTGCCAGCAGCCGGGGCAGTCATACTATGTCACCCCTCCACTTT. Protein: CASSRGSHTMSPLHF.